A selection of T cell receptor beta chains follows, all from one sample in a study of T-cell memory formation after mild COVID-19. TCRdb re-called the 5' RACE reads with MiXCR, one entry per CDR3 protein. The table includes roughly 450,000 distinct CDR3 sequences, around 17% detected once. The sample consisted of PBMCs or a T cell subset sorted from them (not recorded which). The receptors here all came from a man aged 18 to 30 who had mild COVID-19 (a few samples of this study predate the infection). Cell type and time point are not known. The CDR3 runs from the conserved cysteine through the conserved F or W. Fields, in order: CDR3 DNA, CDR3 protein, D gene, clone size, V gene, J gene. The D gene is left open where the match is weak. Where a row states a size, it is once, few, many or the class of an expanded clone; other rows omit it.

cdr3_nt: TGCGCCAGCAGCTCGGGACTAGCGGGTGAGCAGTTCTTC
cdr3_aa: CASSSGLAGEQFF
d_call: TRBD2
clone_size: -
v_call: TRBV5-1
j_call: TRBJ2-1

cdr3_nt: TGTGCCAGCAGCTTCGGGAGCTTGACCGGGGAGCTGTTTTTT
cdr3_aa: CASSFGSLTGELFF
d_call: -
clone_size: -
v_call: TRBV5-8
j_call: TRBJ2-2

cdr3_nt: TGTGCCAGCAGCGCCCGGGACAGGGGGTTTTTAGACACTGAAGCTTTCTTT
cdr3_aa: CASSARDRGFLDTEAFF
d_call: TRBD1
clone_size: -
v_call: TRBV7-9
j_call: TRBJ1-1

cdr3_nt: TGTGCCAGCAGCTTTCCTCTTGAACAGGCCTACGAGCAGTACTTC
cdr3_aa: CASSFPLEQAYEQYF
d_call: -
clone_size: -
v_call: TRBV5-6
j_call: TRBJ2-7

cdr3_nt: TGTGCCAGCTCCCCTTTGGCGGGGGAGACAGATACGCAGTATTTT
cdr3_aa: CASSPLAGETDTQYF
d_call: TRBD2
clone_size: many
v_call: TRBV18
j_call: TRBJ2-3

cdr3_nt: TGTGCCAGCAGCCGGGGCGGGCCCTACGAGCAGTACTTC
cdr3_aa: CASSRGGPYEQYF
d_call: -
clone_size: few
v_call: TRBV3-1
j_call: TRBJ2-7

cdr3_nt: TGCGCCAGCAGCCAAGGGGACGGTACTAATGAAAAACTGTTTTTT
cdr3_aa: CASSQGDGTNEKLFF
d_call: -
clone_size: -
v_call: TRBV4-3
j_call: TRBJ1-4

cdr3_nt: TGTGCCAGCAGCCGGGATGGTGGAGGCGATGAGCAGTTCTTC
cdr3_aa: CASSRDGGGDEQFF
d_call: -
clone_size: few
v_call: TRBV4-2
j_call: TRBJ2-1

cdr3_nt: TGTGCCAGCAGTTTAATCAGCGGGGGGGCCGGGGGTACGCAGTATTTT
cdr3_aa: CASSLISGGAGGTQYF
d_call: TRBD2
clone_size: -
v_call: TRBV27
j_call: TRBJ2-3

cdr3_nt: TGTGCCAGCAGAGAGGAGTCAGATACGCAGTATTTT
cdr3_aa: CASREESDTQYF
d_call: -
clone_size: -
v_call: TRBV11-2
j_call: TRBJ2-3

cdr3_nt: TGCGCCAGCAGCGTCCGGGTCACAGATACGCAGTATTTT
cdr3_aa: CASSVRVTDTQYF
d_call: -
clone_size: few
v_call: TRBV5-1
j_call: TRBJ2-3

cdr3_nt: TGTGCCAGCAACGTCGAGGGGCACTCACCCCTCCACTTT
cdr3_aa: CASNVEGHSPLHF
d_call: -
clone_size: once
v_call: TRBV7-2
j_call: TRBJ1-6

cdr3_nt: TGTGCCAGCAGCCGACAGGGGCCCCCGAACACCGGGGAGCTGTTTTTT
cdr3_aa: CASSRQGPPNTGELFF
d_call: TRBD1
clone_size: many
v_call: TRBV7-9
j_call: TRBJ2-2

cdr3_nt: TGCAGCGTTGGAGCCGCGTGGGGCACCGGGGAGCTGTTTTTT
cdr3_aa: CSVGAAWGTGELFF
d_call: -
clone_size: -
v_call: TRBV29-1
j_call: TRBJ2-2

cdr3_nt: TGTGCCAGCAGCCGACAGGGGCCGGGGTGGGCCAACGTCCTGACTTTC
cdr3_aa: CASSRQGPGWANVLTF
d_call: TRBD1
clone_size: few
v_call: TRBV7-2
j_call: TRBJ2-6

cdr3_nt: TGCGCCAGCAGCTTGGGAGCGGGCCTTTCCTACGAGCAGTACTTC
cdr3_aa: CASSLGAGLSYEQYF
d_call: -
clone_size: -
v_call: TRBV5-1
j_call: TRBJ2-7

cdr3_nt: TGTGCCAGCAGCCAACTCCAGGGTTCTCGCGGCTACACCTTC
cdr3_aa: CASSQLQGSRGYTF
d_call: -
clone_size: few
v_call: TRBV7-2
j_call: TRBJ1-2

cdr3_nt: TGTGCTAGTGGTTTCTGGACAGGTCATGAGCAGTTCTTC
cdr3_aa: CASGFWTGHEQFF
d_call: TRBD1
clone_size: many
v_call: TRBV12-5
j_call: TRBJ2-1

cdr3_nt: TGTGCCAGCAGTTCCCGGGAGCAAGAGACCCAGTACTTC
cdr3_aa: CASSSREQETQYF
d_call: -
clone_size: few
v_call: TRBV12-3/TRBV12-4
j_call: TRBJ2-5

cdr3_nt: TGCGCCAGCAGCCACCCTAGCGGGGGACAAGAGACCCAGTACTTC
cdr3_aa: CASSHPSGGQETQYF
d_call: TRBD2
clone_size: -
v_call: TRBV4-1
j_call: TRBJ2-5

cdr3_nt: TGTGCCAGCAGCCAAGAGTGGTCCTCAGGCACAGATACGCAGTATTTT
cdr3_aa: CASSQEWSSGTDTQYF
d_call: -
clone_size: few
v_call: TRBV4-2
j_call: TRBJ2-3

cdr3_nt: TGTGCCAGCGACAGGCTACTGAACACCGGGGAGCTGTTTTTT
cdr3_aa: CASDRLLNTGELFF
d_call: -
clone_size: -
v_call: TRBV5-5
j_call: TRBJ2-2

cdr3_nt: TGCAGTGCTAGAGATCTAAATCGGTTGGGGGGTAACTCACCCCTCCACTTT
cdr3_aa: CSARDLNRLGGNSPLHF
d_call: -
clone_size: -
v_call: TRBV20-1
j_call: TRBJ1-6

cdr3_nt: TGCGCCAGCAGCCGCCCTAACCCTTCCACCGGGGAGCTGTTTTTT
cdr3_aa: CASSRPNPSTGELFF
d_call: -
clone_size: many
v_call: TRBV5-1
j_call: TRBJ2-2

cdr3_nt: TGTGCCAGCACCCCTTCCGGCGGGGGCCAAGGAGCCAAAAACATTCAGTACTTC
cdr3_aa: CASTPSGGGQGAKNIQYF
d_call: -
clone_size: few
v_call: TRBV6-6
j_call: TRBJ2-4

cdr3_nt: TGCAGCGGGGGACACTTCTCCTACAATGAGCAGTTCTTC
cdr3_aa: CSGGHFSYNEQFF
d_call: -
clone_size: few
v_call: TRBV29-1
j_call: TRBJ2-1

cdr3_nt: TGTGCCATCAGTTTGGACAGGGGTTTACGAGAGACCCAGTACTTC
cdr3_aa: CAISLDRGLRETQYF
d_call: TRBD1
clone_size: -
v_call: TRBV10-3
j_call: TRBJ2-5

cdr3_nt: TGTGCCAGCAGCCTATACGTCCCGACTCCTAGCACAGATACGCAGTATTTT
cdr3_aa: CASSLYVPTPSTDTQYF
d_call: -
clone_size: -
v_call: TRBV7-6
j_call: TRBJ2-3

cdr3_nt: TGTGCCAGCAGCTTAAGGGGCGAGCAGTACTTC
cdr3_aa: CASSLRGEQYF
d_call: -
clone_size: many
v_call: TRBV7-6
j_call: TRBJ2-7

cdr3_nt: TGTGCCACCAGTGGTACGGGGGGGATCACTGAAGCTTTCTTT
cdr3_aa: CATSGTGGITEAFF
d_call: -
clone_size: -
v_call: TRBV24-1
j_call: TRBJ1-1

cdr3_nt: TGTGCCAGCAGTTACTCGTTGGCGTTGAGCTCCTACGAGCAGTACTTC
cdr3_aa: CASSYSLALSSYEQYF
d_call: -
clone_size: -
v_call: TRBV6-5
j_call: TRBJ2-7

cdr3_nt: TGTGCCAGCAGCTTGACGTTCTTC
cdr3_aa: CASSLTFF
d_call: -
clone_size: -
v_call: TRBV7-2
j_call: TRBJ2-1

cdr3_nt: TGCAGTGCTAGAGATCTCGGGACTAGCGGAGGATGGGACTACAATGAGCAGTTCTTC
cdr3_aa: CSARDLGTSGGWDYNEQFF
d_call: TRBD2
clone_size: few
v_call: TRBV20-1
j_call: TRBJ2-1

cdr3_nt: TGTGCCAGCAGTTCCCAGGGTGACCAGCCCCAGCATTTT
cdr3_aa: CASSSQGDQPQHF
d_call: -
clone_size: many
v_call: TRBV7-2
j_call: TRBJ1-5

cdr3_nt: TGTGCCAGCAGCTTTGGAGGGGAACAGCCCCAGCATTTT
cdr3_aa: CASSFGGEQPQHF
d_call: -
clone_size: few
v_call: TRBV12-3/TRBV12-4
j_call: TRBJ1-5

cdr3_nt: TGCGCCAGCAGCTTCCGGGACACGGGGACTGAAGCTTTCTTT
cdr3_aa: CASSFRDTGTEAFF
d_call: -
clone_size: -
v_call: TRBV5-1
j_call: TRBJ1-1

cdr3_nt: TGTGCCAGCAGCAACAGACAGGGGTTTTTTCCCATATATTTT
cdr3_aa: CASSNRQGFFPIYF
d_call: TRBD1
clone_size: -
v_call: TRBV12-3/TRBV12-4
j_call: TRBJ1-3

cdr3_nt: TGTGCCAGCAGCCCCCAGAGGCGTCTCAGCTCCTACAATGAGCAGTTCTTC
cdr3_aa: CASSPQRRLSSYNEQFF
d_call: -
clone_size: few
v_call: TRBV7-9
j_call: TRBJ2-1

cdr3_nt: TGCAGCGTTGAAGACCCCATAGAGGGAAACACCATATATTTT
cdr3_aa: CSVEDPIEGNTIYF
d_call: -
clone_size: -
v_call: TRBV29-1
j_call: TRBJ1-3

cdr3_nt: TGTGCCAGCAGATCCAGTAGTGGTGAGCAGTTCTTC
cdr3_aa: CASRSSSGEQFF
d_call: -
clone_size: -
v_call: TRBV6-5
j_call: TRBJ2-1

cdr3_nt: TGTGCCAGTGGACCCCTGCCGGGGGGAGGTGTCGGGGAGCTGTTTTTT
cdr3_aa: CASGPLPGGGVGELFF
d_call: TRBD2
clone_size: few
v_call: TRBV19
j_call: TRBJ2-2

cdr3_nt: TGCGCCAGCAGCTCCCAGAGTGCGAAGTACACTGAAGCTTTCTTT
cdr3_aa: CASSSQSAKYTEAFF
d_call: -
clone_size: -
v_call: TRBV5-1
j_call: TRBJ1-1

cdr3_nt: TGCAGTGCTAGTACGCGGGGGGGCCAGGTAGATACGCAGTATTTT
cdr3_aa: CSASTRGGQVDTQYF
d_call: TRBD2
clone_size: -
v_call: TRBV20-1
j_call: TRBJ2-3

cdr3_nt: TGTGCCAGCAGCTCGGGGAACAGGGGGCTCGATCAGCCCCAGCATTTT
cdr3_aa: CASSSGNRGLDQPQHF
d_call: TRBD1
clone_size: -
v_call: TRBV7-2
j_call: TRBJ1-5

cdr3_nt: TGTGCCAGCAGCTTAGTAAGCGGGGGAACCCCCGGCCAATACAATGAGCAGTTCTTC
cdr3_aa: CASSLVSGGTPGQYNEQFF
d_call: TRBD2
clone_size: -
v_call: TRBV7-6
j_call: TRBJ2-1